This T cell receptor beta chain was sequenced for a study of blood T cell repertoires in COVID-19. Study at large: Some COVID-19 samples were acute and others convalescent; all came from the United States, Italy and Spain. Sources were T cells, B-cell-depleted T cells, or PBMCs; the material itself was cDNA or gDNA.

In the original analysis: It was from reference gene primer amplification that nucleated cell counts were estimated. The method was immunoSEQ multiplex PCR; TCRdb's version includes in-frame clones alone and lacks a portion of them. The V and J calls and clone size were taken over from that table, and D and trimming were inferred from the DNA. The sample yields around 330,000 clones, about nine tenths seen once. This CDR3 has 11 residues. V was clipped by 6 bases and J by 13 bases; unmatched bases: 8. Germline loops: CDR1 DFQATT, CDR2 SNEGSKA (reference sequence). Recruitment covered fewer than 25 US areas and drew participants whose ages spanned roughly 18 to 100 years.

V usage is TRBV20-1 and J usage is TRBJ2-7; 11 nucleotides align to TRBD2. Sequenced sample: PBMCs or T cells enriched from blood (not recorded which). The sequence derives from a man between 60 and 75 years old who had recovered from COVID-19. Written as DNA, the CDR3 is TGCAGTGCCCCATTACTAGCGGGGGTATACTTC. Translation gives CSAPLLAGVYF.